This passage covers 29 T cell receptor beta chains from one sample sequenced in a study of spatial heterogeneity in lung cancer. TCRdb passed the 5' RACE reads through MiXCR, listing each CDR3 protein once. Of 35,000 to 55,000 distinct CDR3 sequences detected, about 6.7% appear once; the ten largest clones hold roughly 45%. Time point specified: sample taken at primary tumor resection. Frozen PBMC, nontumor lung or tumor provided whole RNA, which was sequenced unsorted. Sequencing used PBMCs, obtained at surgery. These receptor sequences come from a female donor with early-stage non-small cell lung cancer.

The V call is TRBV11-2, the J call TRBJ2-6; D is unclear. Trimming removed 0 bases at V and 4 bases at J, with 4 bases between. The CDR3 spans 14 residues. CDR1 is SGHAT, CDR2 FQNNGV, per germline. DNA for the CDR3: TGTGCCAGCAGCTTAGACCCCGGGGCCAACGTCCTGACTTTC. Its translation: CASSLDPGANVLTF. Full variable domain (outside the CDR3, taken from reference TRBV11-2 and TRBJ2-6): EAGVAQSPRYKIIEKRQSVAFWCNPISGHATLYWYQQILGQGPKLLIQFQNNGVVDDSQLPKDRFSAERLKGVDSTLKIQPAKLEDSAVYLCASSLDPGANVLTFGAGSRLTVL.

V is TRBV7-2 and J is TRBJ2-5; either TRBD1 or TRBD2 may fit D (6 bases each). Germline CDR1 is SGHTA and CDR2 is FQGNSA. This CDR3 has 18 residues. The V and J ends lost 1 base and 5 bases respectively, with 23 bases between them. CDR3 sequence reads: CASSLGPYGGVRSETQYF. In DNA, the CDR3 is TGTGCCAGCAGCTTAGGCCCTTACGGGGGCGTCCGATCGGAGACCCAGTACTTC.

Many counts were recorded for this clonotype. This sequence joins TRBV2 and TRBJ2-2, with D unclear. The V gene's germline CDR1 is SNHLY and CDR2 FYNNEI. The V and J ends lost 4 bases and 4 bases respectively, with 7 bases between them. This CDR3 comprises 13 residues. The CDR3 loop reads CASSADGTGELFF. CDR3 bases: TGTGCCAGCAGTGCCGACGGCACCGGGGAGCTGTTTTTT.

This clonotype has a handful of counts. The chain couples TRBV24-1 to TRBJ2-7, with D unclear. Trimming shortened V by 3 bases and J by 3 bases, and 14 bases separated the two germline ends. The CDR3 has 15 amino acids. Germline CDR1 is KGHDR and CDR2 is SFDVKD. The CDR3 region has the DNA TGTGCCACCAGTGATACAGTCCACCCCAACTACGAGCAGTACTTC. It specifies CATSDTVHPNYEQYF.

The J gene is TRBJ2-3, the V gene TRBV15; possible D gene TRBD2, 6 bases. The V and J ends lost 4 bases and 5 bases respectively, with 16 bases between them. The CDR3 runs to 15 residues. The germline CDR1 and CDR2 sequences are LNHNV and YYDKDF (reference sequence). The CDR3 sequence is CATSNSSSVKDTQYF. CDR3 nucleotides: TGTGCCACCAGCAATTCGTCTAGCGTTAAAGATACGCAGTATTTT.

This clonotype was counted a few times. CDR3 sequence (DNA): TGTGCCAGCAGCGGACCCTCGGGGAGCTACACCTTC. Protein sequence: CASSGPSGSYTF. The chain links TRBV27 to TRBJ1-2; D is undetermined. The V end lost 6 bases, the J end lost 9 bases, and 14 bases lay between the germline ends. Germline CDR1 is MNHEY and CDR2 is SMNVEV (reference sequence). The CDR3 has 12 residues.

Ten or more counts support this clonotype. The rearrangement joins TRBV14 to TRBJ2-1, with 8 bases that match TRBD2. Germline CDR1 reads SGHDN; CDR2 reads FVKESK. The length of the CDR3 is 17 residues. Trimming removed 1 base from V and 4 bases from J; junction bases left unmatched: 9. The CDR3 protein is CASSQGLAGLLYNEQFF. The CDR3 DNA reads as TGTGCCAGCAGCCAAGGCCTAGCGGGCCTACTGTACAATGAGCAGTTCTTC.

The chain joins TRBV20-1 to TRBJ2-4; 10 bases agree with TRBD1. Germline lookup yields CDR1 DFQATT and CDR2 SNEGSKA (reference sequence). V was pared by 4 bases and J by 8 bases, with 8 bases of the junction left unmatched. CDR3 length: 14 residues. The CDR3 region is CSAMDGQGEYIQYF. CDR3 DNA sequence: TGCAGTGCTATGGATGGACAGGGGGAATACATTCAGTACTTC.

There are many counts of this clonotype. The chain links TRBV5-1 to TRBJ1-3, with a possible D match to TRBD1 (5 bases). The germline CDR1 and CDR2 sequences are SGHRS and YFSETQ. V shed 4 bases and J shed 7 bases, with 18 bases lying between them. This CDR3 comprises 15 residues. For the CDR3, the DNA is TGCGCCAGCAGCCCGGAAGACAGCGGCGGGAACACCATATATTTT. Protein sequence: CASSPEDSGGNTIYF.

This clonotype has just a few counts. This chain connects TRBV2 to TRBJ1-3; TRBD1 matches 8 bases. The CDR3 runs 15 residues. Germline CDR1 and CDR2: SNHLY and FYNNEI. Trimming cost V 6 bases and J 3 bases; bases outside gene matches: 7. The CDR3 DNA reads TGTGCCAGCAGCCAGATACAGGGGGTTGGAAACACCATATATTTT. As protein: CASSQIQGVGNTIYF.

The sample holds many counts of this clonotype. The CDR3 is CASGLGDRATYEQYF. The CDR3 DNA is TGTGCTAGTGGTTTAGGGGACAGGGCAACCTACGAGCAGTACTTC. This chain connects TRBV12-5 to TRBJ2-7; 9 nucleotides match TRBD1. With V trimmed by 3 bases and J by 2 bases, 5 bases remained unmatched. Per germline, CDR1 LGHNT and CDR2 FRNRAP. The CDR3 totals 15 residues.

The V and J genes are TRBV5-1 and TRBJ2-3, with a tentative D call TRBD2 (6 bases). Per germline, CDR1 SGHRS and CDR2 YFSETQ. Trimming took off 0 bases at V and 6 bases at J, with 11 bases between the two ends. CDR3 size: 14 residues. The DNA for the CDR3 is TGCGCCAGCAGCTTGGGGACTAACCTGGATACGCAGTATTTT. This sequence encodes CASSLGTNLDTQYF.

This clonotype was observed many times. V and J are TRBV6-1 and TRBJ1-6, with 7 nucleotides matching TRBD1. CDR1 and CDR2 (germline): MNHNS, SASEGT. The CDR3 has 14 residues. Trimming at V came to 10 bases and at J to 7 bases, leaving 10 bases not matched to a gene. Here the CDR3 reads CATGQDPSNSPLHF. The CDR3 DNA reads TGTGCCACCGGACAGGACCCTTCGAATTCACCCCTCCACTTT.

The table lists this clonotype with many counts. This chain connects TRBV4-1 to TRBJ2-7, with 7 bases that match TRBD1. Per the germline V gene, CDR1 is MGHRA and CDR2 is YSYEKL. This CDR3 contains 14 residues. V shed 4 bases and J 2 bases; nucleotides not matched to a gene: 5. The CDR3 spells CASSPGTATYEQYF. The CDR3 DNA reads TGCGCCAGCAGCCCCGGGACAGCAACCTACGAGCAGTACTTC.

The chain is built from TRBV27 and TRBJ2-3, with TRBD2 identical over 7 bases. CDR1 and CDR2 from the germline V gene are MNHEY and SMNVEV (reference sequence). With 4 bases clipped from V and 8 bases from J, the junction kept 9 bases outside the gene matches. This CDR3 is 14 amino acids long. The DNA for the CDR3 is TGTGCCAGCAGTTCCCGAGCGGGGCAACGTACGCAGTATTTT. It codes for CASSSRAGQRTQYF.

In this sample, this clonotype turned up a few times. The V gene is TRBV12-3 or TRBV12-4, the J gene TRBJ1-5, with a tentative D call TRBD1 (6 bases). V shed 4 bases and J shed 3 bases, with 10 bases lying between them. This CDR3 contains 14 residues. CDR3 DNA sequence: TGTGCCAGCAGTTCTACAGGGTTCAATCAGCCCCAGCATTTT. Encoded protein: CASSSTGFNQPQHF.

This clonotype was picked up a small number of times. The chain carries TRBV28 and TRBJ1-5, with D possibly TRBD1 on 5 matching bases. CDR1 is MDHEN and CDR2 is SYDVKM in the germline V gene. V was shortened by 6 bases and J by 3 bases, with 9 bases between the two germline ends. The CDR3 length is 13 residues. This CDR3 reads CASSRQLNQPQHF. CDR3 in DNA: TGTGCCAGCAGCCGACAGCTCAATCAGCCCCAGCATTTT. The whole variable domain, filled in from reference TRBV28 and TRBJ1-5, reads DVKVTQSSRYLVKRTGEKVFLECVQDMDHENMFWYRQDPGLGLRLIYFSYDVKMKEKGDIPEGYSVSREKKERFSLILESASTNQTSMYLCASSRQLNQPQHFGDGTRLSIL.

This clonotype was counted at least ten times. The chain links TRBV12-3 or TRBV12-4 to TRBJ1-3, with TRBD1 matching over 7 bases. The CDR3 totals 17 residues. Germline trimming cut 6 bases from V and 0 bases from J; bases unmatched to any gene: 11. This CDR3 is CASSRTGARSSGNTIYF. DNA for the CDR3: TGTGCCAGCAGCCGCACAGGGGCTCGGAGCTCTGGAAACACCATATATTTT.

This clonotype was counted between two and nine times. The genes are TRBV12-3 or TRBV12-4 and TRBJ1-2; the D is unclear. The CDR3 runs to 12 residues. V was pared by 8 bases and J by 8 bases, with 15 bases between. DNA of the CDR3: TGTGCCAGCGTGAATGATGGCAGCGGCTACACCTTC. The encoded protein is CASVNDGSGYTF.

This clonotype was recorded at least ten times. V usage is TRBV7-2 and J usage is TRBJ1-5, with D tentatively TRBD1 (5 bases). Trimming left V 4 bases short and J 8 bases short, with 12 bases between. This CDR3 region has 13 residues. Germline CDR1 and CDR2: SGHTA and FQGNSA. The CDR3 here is CASSSRDREPQHF. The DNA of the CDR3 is TGTGCCAGCAGCTCCAGGGATAGGGAGCCCCAGCATTTT.

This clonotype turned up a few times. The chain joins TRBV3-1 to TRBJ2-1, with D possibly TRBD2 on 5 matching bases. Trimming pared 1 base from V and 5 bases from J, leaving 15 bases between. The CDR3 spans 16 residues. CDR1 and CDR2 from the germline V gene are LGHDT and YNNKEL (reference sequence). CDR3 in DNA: TGTGCCAGCAGCCAAGTCGGGCTAGCCCACAACAATGAGCAGTTCTTC. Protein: CASSQVGLAHNNEQFF.

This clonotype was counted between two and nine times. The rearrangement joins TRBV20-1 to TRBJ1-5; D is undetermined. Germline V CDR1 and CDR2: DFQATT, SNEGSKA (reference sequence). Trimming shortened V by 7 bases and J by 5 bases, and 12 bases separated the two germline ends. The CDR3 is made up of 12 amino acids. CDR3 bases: TGCAGTGTGGGGAGGGCCCATCAGCCCCAGCATTTT. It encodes CSVGRAHQPQHF.

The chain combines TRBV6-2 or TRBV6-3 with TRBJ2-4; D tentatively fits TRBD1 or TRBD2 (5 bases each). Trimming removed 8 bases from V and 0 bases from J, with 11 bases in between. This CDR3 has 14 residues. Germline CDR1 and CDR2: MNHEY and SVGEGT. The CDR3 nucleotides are TGTGCCAGCTGTCCGGGGCTAGCCAAAAACATTCAGTACTTC. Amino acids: CASCPGLAKNIQYF.

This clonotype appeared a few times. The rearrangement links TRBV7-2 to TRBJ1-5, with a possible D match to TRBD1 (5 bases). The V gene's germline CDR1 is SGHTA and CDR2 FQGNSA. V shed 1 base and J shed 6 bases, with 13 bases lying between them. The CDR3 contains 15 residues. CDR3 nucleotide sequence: TGTGCCAGCAGCTTAGGGGGCCAGATTGGTCAGCCCCAGCATTTT. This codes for CASSLGGQIGQPQHF.

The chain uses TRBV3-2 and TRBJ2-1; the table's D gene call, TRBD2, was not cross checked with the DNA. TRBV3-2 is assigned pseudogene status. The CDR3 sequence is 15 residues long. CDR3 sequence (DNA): TGTGCCAGCAGCCGCCTTAGCGGGGGGGATAATGAGCAGTTCTTC. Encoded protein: CASSRLSGGDNEQFF.

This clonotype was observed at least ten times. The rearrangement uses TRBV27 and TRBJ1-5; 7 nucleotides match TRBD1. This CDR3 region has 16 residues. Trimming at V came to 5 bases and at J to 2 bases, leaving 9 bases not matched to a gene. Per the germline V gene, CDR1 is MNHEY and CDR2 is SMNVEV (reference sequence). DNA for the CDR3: TGTGCCAGCAGTACGGTGCAGGGGGATGGCAATCAGCCCCAGCATTTT. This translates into CASSTVQGDGNQPQHF.

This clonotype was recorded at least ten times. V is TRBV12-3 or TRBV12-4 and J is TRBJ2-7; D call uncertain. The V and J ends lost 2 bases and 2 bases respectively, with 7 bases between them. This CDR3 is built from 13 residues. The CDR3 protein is CASSLTATYEQYF. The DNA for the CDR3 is TGTGCCAGCAGTTTAACAGCTACCTACGAGCAGTACTTC.

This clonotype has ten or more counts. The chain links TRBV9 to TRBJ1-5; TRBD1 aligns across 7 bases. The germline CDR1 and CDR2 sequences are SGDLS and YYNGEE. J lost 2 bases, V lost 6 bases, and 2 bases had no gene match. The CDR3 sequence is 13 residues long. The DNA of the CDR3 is TGTGCCAGCAACAGGGGAGGCAATCAGCCCCAGCATTTT. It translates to CASNRGGNQPQHF.

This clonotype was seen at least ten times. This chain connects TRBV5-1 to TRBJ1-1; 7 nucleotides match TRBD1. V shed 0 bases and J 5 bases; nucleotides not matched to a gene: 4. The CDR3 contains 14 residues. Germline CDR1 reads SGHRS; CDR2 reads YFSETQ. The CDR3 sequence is CASSLETGRTEAFF. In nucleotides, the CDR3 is TGCGCCAGCAGCTTGGAGACAGGGAGAACTGAAGCTTTCTTT.